This T cell receptor (beta chain) came from a study of Graves' ophthalmopathy and Graves' hyperthyroidism. The PBMCs originated from roughly 10 ml of fresh peripheral blood. The germline V gene encodes CDR1 DFQATT and CDR2 SNEGSKA (reference sequence). This CDR3 comprises 15 residues. V lost 3 bases and J 5 bases, leaving 17 bases between the germline ends. Using RNA transcripts, the TCR beta CDR3 regions were amplified. Second-round multiplex PCR followed a first-round RT-PCR using HTBI primers. TCRdb re-derived calls from the multiplex PCR reads in MiXCR, one entry per CDR3 protein. Seen here are tens of thousands of distinct CDR3 sequences, roughly 47% observed once, and the top ten hold 4.5% to 5%.

The receptor's source is an adult woman with Graves' ophthalmopathy. The sample consisted of peripheral blood. The rearrangement joins TRBV20-1 to TRBJ1-3; no firm D call. The CDR3 DNA is TGCAGTGCTAGGGCTACTAGCGGGAGTCGAAACACCATATATTTT. Amino acid sequence: CSARATSGSRNTIYF.